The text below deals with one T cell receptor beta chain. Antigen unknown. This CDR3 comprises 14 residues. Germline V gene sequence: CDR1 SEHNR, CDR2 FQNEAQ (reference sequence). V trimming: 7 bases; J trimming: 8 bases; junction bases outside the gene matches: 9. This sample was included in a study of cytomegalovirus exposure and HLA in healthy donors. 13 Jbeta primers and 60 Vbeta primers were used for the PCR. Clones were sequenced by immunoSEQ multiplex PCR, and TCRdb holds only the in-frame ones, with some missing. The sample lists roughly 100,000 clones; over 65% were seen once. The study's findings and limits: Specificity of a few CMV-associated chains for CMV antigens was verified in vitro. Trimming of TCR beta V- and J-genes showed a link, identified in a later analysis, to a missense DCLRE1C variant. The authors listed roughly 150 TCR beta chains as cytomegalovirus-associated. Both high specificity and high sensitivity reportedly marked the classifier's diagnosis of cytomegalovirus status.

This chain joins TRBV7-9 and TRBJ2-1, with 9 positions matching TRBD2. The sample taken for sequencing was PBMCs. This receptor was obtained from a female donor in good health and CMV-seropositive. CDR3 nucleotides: TGTGCCAGCACCGGCGGGAGGGCCGTAGATGAGCAGTTCTTC. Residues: CASTGGRAVDEQFF.